The 32 T cell receptor beta chains given below trace back to one sample, sequenced in a study of OX40 agonist ivuxolimab in advanced cancers. Repertoires were generated with immunoSEQ multiplex PCR, while TCRdb's copy carries only in-frame clones and drops some. The sample has around 51,000 clones, about four fifths seen once. The starting material was CD4+ or CD8+ T cells sorted from blood, obtained in a trial of the OX40 agonist ivuxolimab. The source is an adult with an advanced solid tumor such as melanoma, head and neck, liver or kidney cancer.

V usage is TRBV4-2 and J usage is TRBJ2-3; the D gene is possibly TRBD2 (5 bases). Germline values: CDR1 LGHNA, CDR2 YNFKEQ. V was cut by 5 bases and J by 2 bases, with 17 bases left in between. This CDR3 has 16 amino acids. This CDR3 reads CASSSLLAGHTDTQYF. The CDR3 region has the DNA TGTGCCAGCAGCTCCTTACTGGCGGGCCACACAGATACGCAGTATTTT.

This clone was counted once. This rearrangement joins TRBV9 to TRBJ1-1, with D uncertain. This CDR3 has 13 amino acids. The V end lost 4 bases, the J end lost 6 bases, and 13 bases lay between the germline ends. Germline CDR1 SGDLS, CDR2 YYNGEE. The CDR3 coding sequence is TGTGCCAGCAGCCCGGAGACGGAATCTGAAGCTTTCTTT. Translated, it gives CASSPETESEAFF.

In nucleotides, the CDR3 is TGCGCCAGCAGAAACCTTTGGGCCCCCGGGGAGAACACTGAAGCTTTCTTT. Protein product: CASRNLWAPGENTEAFF. V gene TRBV4-1 combines with J gene TRBJ1-1; D is unclear. V was trimmed by 6 bases and J by 1 base, leaving 21 bases between them. The CDR3 length is 17 residues. Germline V CDR1 and CDR2: MGHRA, YSYEKL.

The sample holds a few counts of this clone. The CDR3 spells CASGRAGYNSPLHF. The CDR3, as DNA: TGTGCCAGCGGCAGGGCGGGCTATAATTCACCCCTCCACTTT. The chain combines TRBV2 with TRBJ1-6; D may be TRBD1 (5 bases). Germline values: CDR1 SNHLY, CDR2 FYNNEI. The CDR3 covers 14 residues. V shed 8 bases and J shed 3 bases, with 11 bases lying between them.

With regard to this clone: One end of the junction is discordant with germline, which a read error may explain. The chain employs TRBV5-6 and TRBJ2-1; either TRBD1 or TRBD2 may supply D (5 bases each). This CDR3 contains 11 residues. Germline loops: CDR1 SGHDT, CDR2 YYEEEE. The CDR3 DNA reads TGTGCCAGCAGCTTGGAGGGACCCGCCGTCTTC. This encodes CASSLEGPAVF.

The chain is built from TRBV4-1 and TRBJ2-1; the D gene is possibly TRBD2 (6 bases). This CDR3 is built from 16 residues. Trimming took off 1 base at V and 2 bases at J, with 12 bases between the two ends. CDR1 is MGHRA and CDR2 is YSYEKL in the germline V gene. The CDR3 here is CASSQVDGGTYNEQFF. The CDR3 DNA is TGCGCCAGCAGCCAAGTTGACGGGGGAACCTACAATGAGCAGTTCTTC.

The sample holds a few counts of this clone. The chain couples TRBV18 to TRBJ1-6; unclear D gene. CDR1 KGHSH and CDR2 LQKENI come from the germline V gene. Trimming removed 3 bases at V and 10 bases at J, with 13 bases between. This CDR3 spans 14 amino acids. The DNA of the CDR3 is TGTGCCAGCTCACCGGGTGCTCCAGGATCACCCCTCCACTTT. This codes for CASSPGAPGSPLHF. The full variable domain, rest sourced from reference TRBV18 and TRBJ1-6, is NAGVMQNPRHLVRRRGQEARLRCSPMKGHSHVYWYRQLPEEGLKFMVYLQKENIIDESGMPKERFSAEFPKEGPSILRIQQVVRGDSAAYFCASSPGAPGSPLHFGNGTRLTVT.

DNA for the CDR3: TGTGCCAGCAGCCCCCTCGGGGGGGGAGTAGAGACCCAGTACTTC. This gives the protein CASSPLGGGVETQYF. The genes are TRBV7-2 and TRBJ2-5; 8 bases map to TRBD2. The germline gives CDR1 SGHTA, CDR2 FQGNSA. V shed 5 bases, J shed 4 bases, and the junction held 9 bases outside the gene matches. The CDR3 spans 15 residues.

The chain employs TRBV2 and TRBJ1-1; perhaps TRBD1 as D (6 bases). V lost 7 bases and J 4 bases, leaving 16 bases between the germline ends. Germline V gene lookup returns CDR1 SNHLY and CDR2 FYNNEI. This CDR3 region has 14 residues. The CDR3 here is CASNYRGGVTEAFF. The CDR3 nucleotides are TGTGCCAGCAATTATCGAGGGGGGGTCACTGAAGCTTTCTTT.

The chain employs TRBV7-2 and TRBJ2-3; the D gene could be TRBD1 or TRBD2 (7 bases each). V lost 5 bases to trimming and J lost 0 bases, with 15 bases between them. The germline gives CDR1 SGHTA, CDR2 FQGNSA. The CDR3 sequence is 16 residues long. CDR3 in DNA: TGTGCCAGCAGCGCAGGCAGGGGGGGGAGCACAGATACGCAGTATTTT. Its protein is CASSAGRGGSTDTQYF. The whole variable domain, remainder taken from reference TRBV7-2 and TRBJ2-3, is GAGVSQSPSNKVTEKGKDVELRCDPISGHTALYWYRQSLGQGLEFLIYFQGNSAPDKSGLPSDRFSAERTGGSVSTLTIQRTQQEDSAVYLCASSAGRGGSTDTQYFGPGTRLTVL.

The chain links TRBV4-2 to TRBJ1-6; D is unresolved. The CDR3 sequence is 17 residues long. Trimming shortened V by 3 bases and J by 1 base, and 13 bases separated the two germline ends. Per germline, CDR1 LGHNA and CDR2 YNFKEQ. CDR3 region: CASSQAASMSYNSPLHF. The DNA for the CDR3 is TGTGCCAGCAGCCAGGCGGCGTCGATGTCCTATAATTCACCCCTCCACTTT.

J is TRBJ2-1 and V is TRBV10-2; no firm D call. Germline lookup yields CDR1 WSHSY and CDR2 SAAADI. V gave up 3 bases and J gave up 11 bases, with 8 bases separating them. The CDR3 totals 11 residues. CDR3 loop: CASSETAKQFF. In DNA form, the CDR3 reads TGCGCCAGCAGTGAAACTGCTAAGCAGTTCTTC.

The chain is built from TRBV7-2 and TRBJ2-1, with 10 positions matching TRBD2. The CDR3 extends over 13 amino acids. Losses at the gene ends were 4 bases for V and 8 bases for J; bases not matched to a gene: 2. The V gene's germline CDR1 is SGHTA and CDR2 FQGNSA. CDR3 nucleotide sequence: TGTGCCAGCAGCTCCGGACTAGCGGATGAGCAGTTCTTC. The encoded protein is CASSSGLADEQFF.

The gene calls are TRBV9 and TRBJ2-5, with 9 positions matching TRBD2. Germline V gene lookup returns CDR1 SGDLS and CDR2 YYNGEE. This CDR3 spans 16 amino acids. V dropped 0 bases and J dropped 2; count of bases not matched to a gene: 5. The CDR3 DNA reads as TGTGCCAGCAGCGTAGGGGCTAGCGGGGTACAAGAGACCCAGTACTTC. It encodes CASSVGASGVQETQYF.

V is TRBV5-6 and J is TRBJ1-2, with D tentatively TRBD1 (6 bases). Germline CDR1 and CDR2: SGHDT and YYEEEE. Trimming shortened V by 0 bases and J by 6 bases, and 9 bases separated the two germline ends. The CDR3 has 13 amino acids. CDR3 DNA sequence: TGTGCCAGCAGCTTGGCCAACAGGGATGGCTACACCTTC. Translated, it gives CASSLANRDGYTF.

Regarding this clone: At one of its ends the junction is not consistent with the germline gene, which may arise from a read error. V and J are TRBV11-2 and TRBJ2-7, with TRBD1 matching over 10 bases. This CDR3 comprises 17 residues. The germline gives CDR1 SGHAT, CDR2 FQNNGV. CDR3: CAGSLDLGQGSSYEQYF. CDR3 bases: TGTGCCGGCAGCTTAGATTTGGGACAGGGGTCCTCCTACGAGCAGTACTTC.

The chain has TRBV7-9 and TRBJ1-1; D perhaps matches TRBD1 (5 bases). Germline V gives CDR1 SEHNR, CDR2 FQNEAQ (reference sequence). The CDR3 is 14 residues long. Trimming pared 3 bases from V and 5 bases from J, leaving 13 bases between. Here the CDR3 DNA reads TGTGCCAGCAGCTTTTACGGGGGGGATACTGAAGCTTTCTTT. Translating it yields CASSFYGGDTEAFF. The full variable domain, with the rest looked up from reference TRBV7-9 and TRBJ1-1, is DTGVSQNPRHKITKRGQNVTFRCDPISEHNRLYWYRQTLGQGPEFLTYFQNEAQLEKSRLLSDRFSAERPKGSFSTLEIQRTEQGDSAMYLCASSFYGGDTEAFFGQGTRLTVV.

The V call is TRBV7-2, the J call TRBJ2-7, with no clear D. Germline values: CDR1 SGHTA, CDR2 FQGNSA. With 0 bases removed from V and 2 bases from J, the gap between germline ends came to 8 bases. The CDR3 sequence is 14 residues long. The CDR3 region is CASSLANGPYEQYF. CDR3 coding DNA: TGTGCCAGCAGCTTAGCGAATGGACCCTACGAGCAGTACTTC.

This sequence joins TRBV6-5 and TRBJ1-2; possibly TRBD1 for D (6 bases). Between the trimmed V and J ends, which lost 5 bases and 7 bases, there was a span of 11 bases. The CDR3 spans 12 residues. Germline V gives CDR1 MNHEY, CDR2 SVGAGI. DNA of the CDR3: TGTGCCAGCAGTGAAGCCAGGGGTGGCTACACCTTC. It yields the protein CASSEARGGYTF.

V and J are TRBV12-5 and TRBJ2-5; possibly TRBD1 for D (5 bases). Germline V gene lookup returns CDR1 LGHNT and CDR2 FRNRAP. The CDR3 runs to 15 residues. Trimming took 0 bases from V and 5 from J, leaving 13 bases between them. CDR3 protein: CASGLVGSGMETQYF. The CDR3 bases are TGTGCTAGTGGTTTGGTTGGGTCAGGGATGGAGACCCAGTACTTC.

This chain uses TRBV7-2 with TRBJ2-1, with 9 bases lining up with TRBD1. This CDR3 has 16 amino acids. CDR1 is SGHTA and CDR2 is FQGNSA in the germline V gene. V shed 5 bases, J shed 0 bases, and the junction held 5 bases outside the gene matches. The CDR3 coding sequence is TGTGCCAGCAGCCCAGCGGACAGGGGCTCCTACAATGAGCAGTTCTTC. It translates to CASSPADRGSYNEQFF.

The chain carries TRBV4-1 and TRBJ2-7, with TRBD1 identical over 8 bases. The CDR3 is 16 residues long. V lost 2 bases and J lost 2; bases outside the gene matches: 8. Germline V gives CDR1 MGHRA, CDR2 YSYEKL. CDR3 loop: CASSQLGQGRPYEQYF. As DNA, the CDR3 is TGCGCCAGCAGCCAACTTGGACAGGGACGACCCTACGAGCAGTACTTC.

This chain joins TRBV29-1 and TRBJ2-3, with unresolved D. The CDR3 consists of 13 residues. Trimming removed 2 bases at V and 1 base at J, with 7 bases between. Germline V gene data show CDR1 as SQVTM and CDR2 as ANQGSEA. The chain's CDR3 is CSVEYGRTDTQYF. The CDR3 DNA reads TGCAGCGTTGAATATGGACGCACAGATACGCAGTATTTT.

V usage is TRBV19 and J usage is TRBJ1-3; TRBD1 matches at 8 bases. The CDR3 spans 14 residues. The germline V gene encodes CDR1 LNHDA and CDR2 SQIVND (reference sequence). The junction had 0 bases not matched to a gene; V was cut back by 3 bases and J by 2 bases. The CDR3 sequence is CASSIRGPGNTIYF. CDR3 bases: TGTGCCAGTAGTATCAGGGGGCCTGGAAACACCATATATTTT. Filled out from reference TRBV19 and TRBJ1-3, the complete variable domain reads DGGITQSPKYLFRKEGQNVTLSCEQNLNHDAMYWYRQDPGQGLRLIYYSQIVNDFQKGDIAEGYSVSREKKESFPLTVTSAQKNPTAFYLCASSIRGPGNTIYFGEGSWLTVV.

The CDR3 here is CASTENRGGYGYTF. Here the CDR3 DNA reads TGTGCCAGTACCGAGAACAGGGGGGGCTATGGCTACACCTTC. The chain has TRBV19 and TRBJ1-2, with 8 bases fitting TRBD1. CDR1 LNHDA and CDR2 SQIVND come from the germline V gene (reference sequence). The CDR3 length is 14 residues. Losses at the gene ends were 7 bases for V and 4 bases for J; bases not matched to a gene: 8.

This chain uses TRBV18 with TRBJ2-5, with D hard to call. The J call could be wrong; TRBJ2-7 is a better fit for the DNA end. CDR1 and CDR2 from the germline V gene are KGHSH and LQKENI. CDR3 size: 12 residues. CDR3 sequence (DNA): TGTGCCAGCTCACCGGCTGACTACGAGCAGTACTTC. This sequence encodes CASSPADYEQYF.

The chain couples TRBV2 to TRBJ2-3, with 7 bases lining up with TRBD2. Per the germline V gene, CDR1 is SNHLY and CDR2 is FYNNEI. V shed 4 bases, J shed 4 bases, and the junction held 5 bases outside the gene matches. This CDR3 has 14 residues. The CDR3 coding sequence is TGTGCCAGCAGTGGTGGACTAGTAGCAGATACGCAGTATTTT. Its translation: CASSGGLVADTQYF.

This clone came up a few times. The chain joins TRBV2 to TRBJ1-6; D is ambiguous. Trimming stripped 4 bases from V and 6 bases from J, with 7 bases between. The germline V gene has CDR1 SNHLY and CDR2 FYNNEI. The CDR3 sequence is 13 residues long. Here the CDR3 DNA reads TGTGCCAGCAGTGTTGGTTCTAATTCACCCCTCCACTTT. It yields the protein CASSVGSNSPLHF.

This clone was seen just once. The chain links TRBV18 to TRBJ2-2; 7 positions match TRBD2. Germline lookup yields CDR1 KGHSH and CDR2 LQKENI. The trim removed 10 bases at V and 6 bases at J, leaving 11 bases unmatched. The CDR3 consists of 14 residues. The CDR3 here is CATQTSLGAGELFF. CDR3 bases: TGTGCCACCCAGACTAGCCTTGGGGCCGGGGAGCTGTTTTTT.

The chain couples TRBV5-1 to TRBJ1-3; D gene ambiguous. The V gene's germline CDR1 is SGHRS and CDR2 YFSETQ. This CDR3 comprises 18 residues. V was clipped by 0 bases and J by 0 bases, with 16 bases between them. CDR3 DNA sequence: TGCGCCAGCAGCTTGGTGGGTGGTCAGCTAAGCTCTGGAAACACCATATATTTT. Translated: CASSLVGGQLSSGNTIYF.

The V and J genes are TRBV6-6 and TRBJ1-5, with D maybe TRBD1 (6 bases). The length of the CDR3 is 13 residues. From germline, CDR1 is MNHNY and CDR2 SVGAGI (reference sequence). V dropped 6 bases and J dropped 7 bases, with 13 bases sitting between them. CDR3 region: CASSQIQGQPQHF. DNA of the CDR3: TGTGCCAGCAGCCAAATACAGGGACAGCCCCAGCATTTT.

V is TRBV27 and J is TRBJ2-6; 7 nucleotides line up with TRBD1. Looked up from germline, CDR1 is MNHEY and CDR2 is SMNVEV (reference sequence). This CDR3 region has 18 residues. Losses at the gene ends were 4 bases for V and 0 bases for J; bases not matched to a gene: 9. The CDR3 DNA follows: TGTGCCAGCAGTTCGGGACAGCTCCCGAGCTCTGGGGCCAACGTCCTGACTTTC. This encodes CASSSGQLPSSGANVLTF.